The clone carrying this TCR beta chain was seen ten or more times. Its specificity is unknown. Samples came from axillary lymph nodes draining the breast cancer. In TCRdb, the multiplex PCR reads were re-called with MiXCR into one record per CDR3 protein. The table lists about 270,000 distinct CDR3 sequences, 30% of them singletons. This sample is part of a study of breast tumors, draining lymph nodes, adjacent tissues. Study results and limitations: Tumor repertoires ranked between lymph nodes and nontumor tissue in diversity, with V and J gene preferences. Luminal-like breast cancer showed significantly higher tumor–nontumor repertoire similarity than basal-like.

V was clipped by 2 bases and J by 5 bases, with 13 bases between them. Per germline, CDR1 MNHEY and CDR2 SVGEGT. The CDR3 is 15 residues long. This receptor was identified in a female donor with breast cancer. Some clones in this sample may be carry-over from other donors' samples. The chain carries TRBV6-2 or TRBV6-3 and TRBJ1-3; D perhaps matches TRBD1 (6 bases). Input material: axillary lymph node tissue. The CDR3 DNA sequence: TGTGCCAGCAGTTACGCGGGGGGGCGAAGAAACACCATATATTTT. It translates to CASSYAGGRRNTIYF.